These 30 T cell receptor beta chains came from one sample sequenced in a study of blood T cell repertoires in COVID-19 (dated by TCRdb to the early 2020s). The method behind the library was the immunoSEQ multiplex PCR assay. TCRdb holds this immuneACCESS table with in-frame rearrangements only. Some clones are missing; in checked studies, unresolved V genes explain under half, and the rest has no known cause. The sample table records 90,000 or so clones; around nine tenths of these occur just once. Around 10% of the sample lies in the top ten. The sequenced material came from peripheral blood. Every receptor here comes from a man older than 75 with acute or convalescent COVID-19.

This clone showed up just a few times. This chain connects TRBV5-5 to TRBJ1-1; D is unresolved. The germline CDR1 and CDR2 sequences are SGHKS and YYEKEE (reference sequence). V was clipped by 4 bases and J by 2 bases, with 9 bases between them. This CDR3 is 13 amino acids long. The CDR3 nucleotides are TGTGCCAGCAGCCGGTCCCCTAACACTGAAGCTTTCTTT. This sequence encodes CASSRSPNTEAFF.

V usage is TRBV4-1 and J usage is TRBJ1-1; D perhaps matches TRBD1 (6 bases). Germline lookup yields CDR1 MGHRA and CDR2 YSYEKL. Trimming cost V 4 bases and J 5 bases, with 14 bases left between them. CDR3 length: 14 residues. Here the CDR3 reads CASSLHVRGTEAFF. The CDR3 DNA is TGCGCCAGCAGCCTCCACGTGAGGGGGACTGAAGCTTTCTTT.

The chain recombines TRBV27 with TRBJ1-5; D uncertain. Trimming removed 2 bases from V and 2 bases from J, with 10 bases in between. Germline-derived CDR1 and CDR2 are MNHEY and SMNVEV (reference sequence). The CDR3 consists of 15 residues. CDR3 DNA: TGTGCCAGCAGTTTAGGGCCCTGGGGCAATCAGCCCCAGCATTTT. It encodes CASSLGPWGNQPQHF.

The V and J genes are TRBV19 and TRBJ1-1, with TRBD1 identical over 7 bases. Trimming took 5 bases from V and 1 from J; bases not matched to a gene: 10. This CDR3 is built from 16 residues. Germline-derived CDR1 and CDR2 are LNHDA and SQIVND (reference sequence). The CDR3 protein is CASSPEGGRQNTEAFF. The CDR3 DNA sequence: TGTGCCAGTAGTCCCGAAGGGGGCAGGCAGAACACTGAAGCTTTCTTT.

This clone was seen just once. The genes are TRBV5-1 and TRBJ2-1; 11 nucleotides match TRBD1. J was trimmed by 3 bases and V by 4 bases; bases with no gene match: 6. The CDR3 totals 16 residues. Germline values: CDR1 SGHRS, CDR2 YFSETQ. Here the CDR3 DNA reads TGCGCCAGCAGCGCTGGGGGGACAGGGGGCTACAATGAGCAGTTCTTC. It codes for CASSAGGTGGYNEQFF.

This chain uses TRBV7-9 with TRBJ2-1, with a tentative D call TRBD2 (6 bases). Per germline, CDR1 SEHNR and CDR2 FQNEAQ (reference sequence). The V and J ends lost 0 bases and 7 bases respectively, with 16 bases between them. This CDR3 contains 16 residues. CDR3: CASSLAWAGILNEQFF. The CDR3 DNA sequence: TGTGCCAGCAGCTTAGCCTGGGCGGGAATTTTAAATGAGCAGTTCTTC.

The chain combines TRBV7-3 with TRBJ2-3, with D unresolved. Deletions cut 1 base from V and 6 bases from J, with 17 bases between. This CDR3 spans 16 amino acids. The germline CDR1 and CDR2 sequences are SGHTA and FQGTGA. The CDR3, as DNA: TGTGCCAGCAGCTTAAAGGCCAGCCGCGCCGGGGATACGCAGTATTTT. This gives the protein CASSLKASRAGDTQYF. Complete variable domain (other parts from reference TRBV7-3 and TRBJ2-3): GAGVSQTPSNKVTEKGKYVELRCDPISGHTALYWYRQSLGQGPEFLIYFQGTGAADDSGLPNDRFFAVRPEGSVSTLKIQRTERGDSAVYLCASSLKASRAGDTQYFGPGTRLTVL.

The chain employs TRBV7-8 and TRBJ2-2; D is unclear. Germline assignment: CDR1 SGHVS and CDR2 FQNEAQ. V was trimmed by 1 base and J by 6 bases, leaving 9 bases between them. CDR3 length equals 14 residues. In DNA form, the CDR3 reads TGTGCCAGCAGCTTAGGAACGGGTGCCGGGGAGCTGTTTTTT. It translates to CASSLGTGAGELFF.

The rearrangement links TRBV27 to TRBJ2-7; weak D call: TRBD2 (5 bases). In germline, CDR1 is MNHEY, CDR2 SMNVEV (reference sequence). This CDR3 spans 13 amino acids. Trimming cost V 2 bases and J 3 bases, with 8 bases left between them. In DNA, the CDR3 is TGTGCCAGCAGTTTAGTCCGGGGCTACGAGCAGTACTTC. It translates to CASSLVRGYEQYF.

The rearrangement joins TRBV5-1 to TRBJ2-1; TRBD1 matches at 8 bases. The CDR3 covers 15 residues. After removal of 1 base from V and 5 bases from J, the junction contained 5 bases not matched to a gene. Germline CDR1 reads SGHRS; CDR2 reads YFSETQ. CDR3 sequence (DNA): TGCGCCAGCAGCTTGACGGACAGGGCTAACAATGAGCAGTTCTTC. Amino acids: CASSLTDRANNEQFF.

This chain joins TRBV4-2 and TRBJ2-5, with 8 bases matching TRBD2. Trimming removed 3 bases from V and 5 bases from J; junction bases left unmatched: 5. Per the germline V gene, CDR1 is LGHNA and CDR2 is YNFKEQ. The CDR3 covers 14 residues. The DNA for the CDR3 is TGTGCCAGCAGCCAGCGGGGGGAGGGGGAGACCCAGTACTTC. It encodes CASSQRGEGETQYF.

The chain has TRBV3-1 (or the pseudogene TRBV3-2) and TRBJ2-5; a possible D gene is TRBD2 (6 bases). Germline V lookup: CDR1 LGHDT, CDR2 YNNKEL (reference sequence). The CDR3 is 15 amino acids. Trimming left V 1 base short and J 9 bases short, with 18 bases between. The CDR3 here is CASSQGGLPAEAQYF. The CDR3 DNA reads TGTGCCAGCAGCCAAGGGGGACTCCCCGCCGAAGCCCAGTACTTC.

The genes are TRBV19 and TRBJ2-1; D is unresolved. Germline-derived CDR1 and CDR2 are LNHDA and SQIVND (reference sequence). This CDR3 region has 15 residues. Trimming pared 3 bases from V and 8 bases from J, leaving 17 bases between. In DNA, the CDR3 is TGTGCCAGTAGTATTGAGTCTAGTAGGATCGATGAGCAGTTCTTC. Encoded protein: CASSIESSRIDEQFF.

The chain combines TRBV2 with TRBJ2-7; a possible D gene is TRBD1 (5 bases). Germline CDR1 SNHLY, CDR2 FYNNEI. V was clipped by 4 bases and J by 3 bases, with 13 bases between them. The CDR3 totals 14 residues. The CDR3 reads CASSVNRMNYEQYF. CDR3 sequence (DNA): TGTGCCAGCAGTGTTAACAGGATGAACTACGAGCAGTACTTC.

The count of this clone is one. The chain has TRBV13 and TRBJ2-5; 8 positions match TRBD2. CDR3 length: 16 amino acids. Germline-derived CDR1 and CDR2 are PRHDT and FYEKMQ (reference sequence). J gave up 4 bases and V 3 bases, and 10 bases lay outside the gene matches. The CDR3 protein is CASSLSQRAGGETQYF. Written as DNA, the CDR3 is TGTGCCAGCAGCTTGTCCCAGAGGGCGGGAGGAGAGACCCAGTACTTC.

The chain combines TRBV18 with TRBJ1-1; no definite D call. CDR3 length: 15 amino acids. Germline CDR1 reads KGHSH; CDR2 reads LQKENI. The V and J ends lost 3 bases and 0 bases respectively, with 11 bases between them. The CDR3 loop is CASSPPPGLNTEAFF. The CDR3 DNA reads TGTGCCAGCTCACCCCCTCCGGGTTTGAACACTGAAGCTTTCTTT.

This clone was counted a single time. The chain has TRBV27 and TRBJ2-7, with 9 bases matching TRBD1. The CDR3 has 17 amino acids. Looked up from germline, CDR1 is MNHEY and CDR2 is SMNVEV (reference sequence). The V segment lost 5 bases and the J segment 0 bases; nucleotides outside the gene matches: 11. CDR3 in DNA: TGTGCCAGCAGTACGGGACAGGGAGATTTCTACTCCTACGAGCAGTACTTC. Its protein is CASSTGQGDFYSYEQYF.

V usage is TRBV18 and J usage is TRBJ2-5; 10 bases fit TRBD2. The trim removed 2 bases at V and 2 bases at J, leaving 5 bases unmatched. In germline, CDR1 is KGHSH, CDR2 LQKENI. The CDR3 contains 16 residues. CDR3 sequence: CASSPVLAGEQETQYF. CDR3 DNA sequence: TGTGCCAGCTCACCAGTGCTAGCGGGGGAGCAAGAGACCCAGTACTTC.

The chain couples TRBV15 to TRBJ1-3, with a weak D call TRBD1 (5 bases). This CDR3 contains 17 residues. V was cut by 0 bases and J by 0 bases, with 12 bases left in between. Germline values: CDR1 LNHNV, CDR2 YYDKDF (reference sequence). CDR3 sequence (DNA): TGTGCCACCAGCAGAGATGGGGCACCTTACTCTGGAAACACCATATATTTT. Its protein product is CATSRDGAPYSGNTIYF.

V gene TRBV12-5 combines with J gene TRBJ2-1; 9 bases align to TRBD2. The CDR3 covers 16 residues. CDR1 and CDR2 from the germline V gene are LGHNT and FRNRAP. V shed 4 bases and J 9 bases; nucleotides not matched to a gene: 13. CDR3 in amino acids: CASGSPIRGGASEQFF. The CDR3 nucleotides are TGTGCTAGTGGTTCCCCTATTCGCGGGGGGGCAAGTGAGCAGTTCTTC.

CDR3 sequence reads: CASSGLGLESNYGYTF. The CDR3 nucleotides are TGCGCCAGCAGTGGCTTAGGACTCGAGTCTAACTATGGCTACACCTTC. The rearrangement links TRBV10-2 to TRBJ1-2; D remains ambiguous. Between the trimmed V and J ends, which lost 4 bases and 0 bases, there was a span of 15 bases. The CDR3 runs 16 residues. Germline V CDR1 and CDR2: WSHSY, SAAADI.

The V call is TRBV11-1, the J call TRBJ1-1; D ambiguous. Germline V gene sequence: CDR1 SGHAT, CDR2 FQDESV (reference sequence). V was trimmed by 5 bases and J by 4 bases, leaving 17 bases between them. This CDR3 is built from 15 residues. The CDR3 nucleotides are TGTGCCAGCAGCCCCTTTGGGAGGGTGGGCACTGAAGCTTTCTTT. Translation gives CASSPFGRVGTEAFF.

This clone has more than one count but fewer than ten. The chain employs TRBV6-5 and TRBJ1-1; the D gene is possibly TRBD1 (6 bases). From germline, CDR1 is MNHEY and CDR2 SVGAGI. The CDR3 is 12 amino acids. V lost 7 bases and J 6 bases, leaving 12 bases between the germline ends. The CDR3 loop is CASIRTEAEAFF. The CDR3 DNA is TGTGCCAGCATCCGGACAGAGGCTGAAGCTTTCTTT.

V and J are TRBV19 and TRBJ1-5, with TRBD1 matching over 9 bases. Trimming took 10 bases from V and 2 from J; bases not matched to a gene: 9. Per germline, CDR1 LNHDA and CDR2 SQIVND (reference sequence). This CDR3 region has 15 residues. Written as DNA, the CDR3 is TGTGCCACTAGGGGACAGGGTCTTGGCAATCAGCCCCAGCATTTT. The encoded protein is CATRGQGLGNQPQHF.

The chain is built from TRBV7-3 and TRBJ2-2, with a possible D match to TRBD2 (5 bases). Between the trimmed V and J ends, which lost 1 base and 0 bases, there was a span of 9 bases. Germline V gene data show CDR1 as SGHTA and CDR2 as FQGTGA. This CDR3 is built from 16 residues. The CDR3 is CASSLNPGSNTGELFF. Written as DNA, the CDR3 is TGTGCCAGCAGCTTAAATCCGGGGTCGAACACCGGGGAGCTGTTTTTT.

V is TRBV9 and J is TRBJ1-6, with 8 bases matching TRBD1. Germline V lookup: CDR1 SGDLS, CDR2 YYNGEE. The CDR3 spans 17 residues. V lost 4 bases to trimming and J lost 7 bases; unmatched junction nucleotides: 13. CDR3 sequence: CASSTPSPGQANSPLHF. CDR3 coding DNA: TGTGCCAGCAGCACTCCAAGCCCGGGACAGGCAAATTCACCCCTCCACTTT.

The chain employs TRBV3-1 (or the pseudogene TRBV3-2) and TRBJ2-3, with 9 bases identical to TRBD2. The length of the CDR3 is 20 residues. V dropped 1 base and J dropped 1; count of bases not matched to a gene: 15. Germline-derived CDR1 and CDR2 are LGHDT and YNNKEL (reference sequence). The CDR3 DNA follows: TGTGCCAGCAGCCAAGTGTTCCAGCGGGGGGCCTCCCGTCGCACAGATACGCAGTATTTT. This sequence encodes CASSQVFQRGASRRTDTQYF.

The chain combines TRBV4-3 with TRBJ2-2; tentative D call: TRBD1 (5 bases). The CDR3 has 15 amino acids. Trimming pared 1 base from V and 2 bases from J, leaving 8 bases between. Germline assignment: CDR1 LGHNA and CDR2 YSLEER. The CDR3 sequence is CASSQGDRNTGELFF. In DNA, the CDR3 is TGCGCCAGCAGCCAAGGAGACAGAAACACCGGGGAGCTGTTTTTT.

The DNA for the CDR3 is TGTGCCACCAGTGATAGGTGGACAGCGAACACCGGGGAGCTGTTTTTT. It codes for CATSDRWTANTGELFF. The V gene is TRBV24-1, the J gene TRBJ2-2, with D perhaps matching TRBD1 (6 bases). The V gene lost 3 bases and the J gene lost 0 bases, with 10 bases spanning the gap. This CDR3 contains 16 residues. Germline V gene lookup returns CDR1 KGHDR and CDR2 SFDVKD.

This chain links TRBV4-3 with TRBJ1-2; D possibly corresponds to TRBD1 (6 bases). CDR1 and CDR2 from the germline V gene are LGHNA and YSLEER. The germline V and J ends were trimmed by 1 base and 0 bases, with 15 bases remaining between them. The CDR3 is 17 amino acids. For the CDR3, the DNA is TGCGCCAGCAGCCAAGGCCTGACAGGAGTAGCTAACTATGGCTACACCTTC. Translated, it gives CASSQGLTGVANYGYTF.